The sequence of this T cell receptor (beta chain) was determined in a study of blood T cell repertoires in COVID-19. Overall study: Acute and convalescent COVID-19 samples came from the United States, Italy and Spain. Sample material is recorded as cDNA or gDNA derived from T cells, B-cell-depleted T cells, or PBMCs.

From germline, CDR1 is SGHAT and CDR2 FQNNGV. V was cut by 0 bases and J by 4 bases, with 10 bases left in between. The CDR3 is 14 amino acids. Original handling: Amplification from reference gene primers served as the basis for estimated nucleated cell counts. This table comes from immunoSEQ multiplex PCR, and its TCRdb copy is limited to in-frame clones, with some not included. V, J and clone size are those of that table, while D and trimming were read from the DNA. The table lists about 190,000 clones, 85% to 90% of them singletons. The sample comprised peripheral blood. The sequence derives from a woman younger than 45 with active or convalescent COVID-19. The chain employs TRBV11-2 and TRBJ2-7, with D possibly being TRBD1 (5 bases). CDR3 sequence: CASSLDGAVYEQYF. The CDR3 DNA follows: TGTGCCAGCAGCTTAGATGGGGCGGTTTACGAGCAGTACTTC.